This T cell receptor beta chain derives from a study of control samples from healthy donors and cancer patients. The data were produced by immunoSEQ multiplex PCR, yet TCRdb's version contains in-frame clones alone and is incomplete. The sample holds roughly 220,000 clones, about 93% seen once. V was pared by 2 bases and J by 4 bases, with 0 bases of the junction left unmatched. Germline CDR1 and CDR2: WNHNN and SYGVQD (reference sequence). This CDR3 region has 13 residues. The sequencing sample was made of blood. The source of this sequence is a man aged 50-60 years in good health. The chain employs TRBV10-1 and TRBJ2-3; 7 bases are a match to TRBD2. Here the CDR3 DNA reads TGCGCCAGCAGTGAGACTAGCGCAGATACGCAGTATTTT. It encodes CASSETSADTQYF.